One and the same sample provided the 6 T cell receptor beta chains below, sequenced in a study of cytomegalovirus exposure and HLA in healthy donors. The repertoire was sequenced with immunoSEQ multiplex PCR; TCRdb's copy has only in-frame clones and lacks some. The repertoire holds 150,000 or so clones, approximately 90% seen once, with about 6.4% in the top ten. Input material: PBMCs. The receptor source for this set is a woman aged 25 to 45 in good health and CMV-seropositive.

The gene calls are TRBV19 and TRBJ2-5; D possibly corresponds to TRBD2 (6 bases). The V end lost 6 bases, the J end lost 5 bases, and 16 bases lay between the germline ends. The CDR3 runs to 14 residues. Per germline, CDR1 LNHDA and CDR2 SQIVND (reference sequence). The CDR3 here is CASSSWAGTETQYF. Written as DNA, the CDR3 is TGTGCCAGTAGCTCATGGGCGGGGACGGAGACCCAGTACTTC.

This chain joins TRBV28 and TRBJ2-7, with D possibly TRBD2 on 7 matching bases. CDR1 is MDHEN, CDR2 SYDVKM, per germline. This CDR3 is built from 12 residues. The ends were cut back, 7 bases at V and 7 bases at J, with 14 bases in the middle. CDR3 sequence (DNA): TGTGCCAGCAAAGGGGGGGGCTTTGAGCAGTACTTC. Amino acid sequence: CASKGGGFEQYF.

The rearrangement joins TRBV19 to TRBJ2-7; D not certain. Per germline, CDR1 LNHDA and CDR2 SQIVND (reference sequence). The V end lost 1 base, the J end lost 3 bases, and 7 bases lay between the germline ends. This CDR3 has 13 amino acids. Written as DNA, the CDR3 is TGTGCCAGTAGTATAGCCCCCTTCTACGAGCAGTACTTC. As protein: CASSIAPFYEQYF. The whole variable domain, remainder taken from reference TRBV19 and TRBJ2-7, is DGGITQSPKYLFRKEGQNVTLSCEQNLNHDAMYWYRQDPGQGLRLIYYSQIVNDFQKGDIAEGYSVSREKKESFPLTVTSAQKNPTAFYLCASSIAPFYEQYFGPGTRLTVT.

This clone appeared a single time. The chain carries TRBV15 and TRBJ1-1; D remains unclear. CDR3 length: 14 residues. In germline, CDR1 is LNHNV, CDR2 YYDKDF (reference sequence). Trimming removed 0 bases at V and 4 bases at J, with 9 bases between. CDR3 protein: CATSRDRAGTEAFF. CDR3 bases: TGTGCCACCAGCAGAGATAGGGCGGGCACTGAAGCTTTCTTT.

CDR3 residues: CASSGEGYQETQYF. As DNA, the CDR3 is TGCGCCAGCAGCGGAGAGGGCTACCAAGAGACCCAGTACTTC. The V call is TRBV5-1, the J call TRBJ2-5; D is perhaps TRBD2 (5 bases). CDR1 and CDR2 (germline): SGHRS, YFSETQ. This CDR3 comprises 14 residues. Trimming shortened V by 4 bases and J by 0 bases, and 10 bases separated the two germline ends.

The gene calls are TRBV5-1 and TRBJ1-6, with D tentatively TRBD1 (6 bases). Per germline, CDR1 SGHRS and CDR2 YFSETQ. V lost 5 bases to trimming and J lost 9 bases, with 18 bases between them. This CDR3 is built from 15 residues. CDR3 amino acids: CASRREQGLLSPLHF. CDR3 sequence (DNA): TGCGCCAGCAGAAGAGAACAGGGCCTGCTTTCACCCCTCCACTTT.